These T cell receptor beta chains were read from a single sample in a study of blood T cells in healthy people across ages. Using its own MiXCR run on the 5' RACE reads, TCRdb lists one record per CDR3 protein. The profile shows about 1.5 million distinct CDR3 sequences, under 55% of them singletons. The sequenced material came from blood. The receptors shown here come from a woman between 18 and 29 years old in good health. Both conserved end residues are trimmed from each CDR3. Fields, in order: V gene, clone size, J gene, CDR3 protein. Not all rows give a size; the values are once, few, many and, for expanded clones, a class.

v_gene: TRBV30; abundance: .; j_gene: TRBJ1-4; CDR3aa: AWSGDRGEKLF
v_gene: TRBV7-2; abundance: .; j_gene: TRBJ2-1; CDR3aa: ASSLSGGEYNEQF
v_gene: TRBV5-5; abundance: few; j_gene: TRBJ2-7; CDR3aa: ASITGVSSYEQY
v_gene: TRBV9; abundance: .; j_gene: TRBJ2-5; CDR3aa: ASSVGLAGDQRETQY
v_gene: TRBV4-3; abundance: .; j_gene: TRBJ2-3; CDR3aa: ASSQGFKDTQY
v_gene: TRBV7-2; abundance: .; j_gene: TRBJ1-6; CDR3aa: ASSLSGSWTLH
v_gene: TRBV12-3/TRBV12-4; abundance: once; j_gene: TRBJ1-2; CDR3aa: ASNVLGQRQGNYT
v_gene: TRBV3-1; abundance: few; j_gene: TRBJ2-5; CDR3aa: ASSWIEETQY
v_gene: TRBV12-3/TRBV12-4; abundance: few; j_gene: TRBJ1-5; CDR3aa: ASSLGTVHQPQH
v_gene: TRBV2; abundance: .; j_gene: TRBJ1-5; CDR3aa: ASSAQTGGQPQH
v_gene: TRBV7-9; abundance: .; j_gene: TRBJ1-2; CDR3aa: ASSLFSGYGYT
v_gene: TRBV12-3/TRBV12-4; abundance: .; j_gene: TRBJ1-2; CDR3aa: ASSFRDPRDYGYT
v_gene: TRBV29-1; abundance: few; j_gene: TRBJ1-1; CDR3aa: SVAYRGRRGTEAF
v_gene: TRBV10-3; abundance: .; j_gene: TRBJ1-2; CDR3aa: AISDGQVLNYGYT
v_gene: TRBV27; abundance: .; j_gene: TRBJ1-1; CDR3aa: ASRGAWGTEAF